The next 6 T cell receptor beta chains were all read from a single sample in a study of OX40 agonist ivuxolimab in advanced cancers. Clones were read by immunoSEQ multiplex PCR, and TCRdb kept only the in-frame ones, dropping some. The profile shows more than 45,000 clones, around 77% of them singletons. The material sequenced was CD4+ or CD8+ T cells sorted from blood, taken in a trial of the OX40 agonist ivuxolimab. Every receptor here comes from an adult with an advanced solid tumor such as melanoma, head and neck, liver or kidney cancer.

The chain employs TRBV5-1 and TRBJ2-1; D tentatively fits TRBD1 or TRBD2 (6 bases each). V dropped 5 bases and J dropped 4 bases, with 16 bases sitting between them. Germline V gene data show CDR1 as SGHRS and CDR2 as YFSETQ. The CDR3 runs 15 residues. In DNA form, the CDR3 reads TGCGCCAGCAGTCTTGGAGGGGGACCATACAATGAGCAGTTCTTC. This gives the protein CASSLGGGPYNEQFF.

For the CDR3, the DNA is TGTGCCAGCACCCCAATGCCAAGGGGGCAAGGCTACACCTTC. Amino acid sequence: CASTPMPRGQGYTF. The genes are TRBV28 and TRBJ1-2; 7 bases map to TRBD1. The V and J ends lost 7 bases and 8 bases, in that order; junction bases with no gene match: 13. CDR3 length: 14 residues. The germline V gene has CDR1 MDHEN and CDR2 SYDVKM.

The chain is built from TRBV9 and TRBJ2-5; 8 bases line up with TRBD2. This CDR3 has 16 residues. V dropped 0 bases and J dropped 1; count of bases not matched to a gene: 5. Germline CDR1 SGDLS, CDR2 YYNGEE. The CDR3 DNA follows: TGTGCCAGCAGCGTAGGTTCCCTAGCGGGCCAAGAGACCCAGTACTTC. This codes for CASSVGSLAGQETQYF.

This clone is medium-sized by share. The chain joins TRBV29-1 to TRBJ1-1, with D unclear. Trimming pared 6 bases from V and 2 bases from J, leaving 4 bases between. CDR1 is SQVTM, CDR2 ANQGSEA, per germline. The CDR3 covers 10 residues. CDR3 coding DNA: TGCAGCGTGAAAAACACTGAAGCTTTCTTT. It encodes CSVKNTEAFF.

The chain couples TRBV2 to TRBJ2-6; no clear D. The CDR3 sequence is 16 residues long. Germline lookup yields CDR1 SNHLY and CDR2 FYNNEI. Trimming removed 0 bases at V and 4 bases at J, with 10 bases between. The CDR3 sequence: CASSEAWQRGANVLTF. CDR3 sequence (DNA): TGTGCCAGCAGTGAAGCTTGGCAGAGAGGGGCCAACGTCCTGACTTTC. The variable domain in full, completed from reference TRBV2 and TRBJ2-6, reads EPEVTQTPSHQVTQMGQEVILRCVPISNHLYFYWYRQILGQKVEFLVSFYNNEISEKSEIFDDQFSVERPDGSNFTLKIRSTKLEDSAMYFCASSEAWQRGANVLTFGAGSRLTVL.

CDR3 amino acids: CASSLSQGQKLFF. In nucleotides, the CDR3 is TGTGCCAGCAGCTTATCTCAGGGTCAAAAACTGTTTTTT. The chain uses TRBV11-2 and TRBJ1-4; tentatively, D is TRBD1 (5 bases). The CDR3 contains 13 residues. V was cut by 2 bases and J by 9 bases, with 10 bases left in between. Germline V gives CDR1 SGHAT, CDR2 FQNNGV.